The sample holds a few counts of the clone carrying this TCR beta chain. Antigen unknown. The entry originates in a study of T-cell memory formation after mild COVID-19. Study-level background: Clusters were largely donor specific.

TCRdb ran MiXCR on the 5' RACE reads and lists one entry per CDR3 protein. The sample yields about 320,000 distinct CDR3 sequences, around an eighth seen once. Whole-study findings and limits: CD8+ contracting clones occupied EMRA, while CD4+ ones occupied mainly CM and EM. Pre-infection memory showed some responding clones, and this suggested that cross-reactive memory joined. Later expanders leaned CD4+, whereas clones that contracted between day 15 and 85 were balanced CD4/CD8.

Sequenced material: PBMCs or a T cell subset sorted from them (not recorded which). The receptor's source is a man younger than 30 who had mild COVID-19 (a few samples of this study predate the infection). Cell type and time point are not known.

The CDR3 DNA sequence: TGTGCCAGTAGTATTCGGGACAGGGGATCCTATGGCTACACCTTC. It specifies CASSIRDRGSYGYTF. The chain couples TRBV19 to TRBJ1-2; 10 nucleotides line up with TRBD1. The CDR3 contains 15 residues. V was clipped by 3 bases and J by 4 bases; unmatched bases: 5. Per the germline V gene, CDR1 is LNHDA and CDR2 is SQIVND (reference sequence).